The text below deals with one T cell receptor (beta chain). This sample stems from a study of T cell changes during pregnancy in multiple sclerosis. V was cut by 3 bases and J by 1 base, with 12 bases left in between. In germline, CDR1 is LNHDA, CDR2 SQIVND (reference sequence). The CDR3 spans 15 residues. TCRdb's table, derived via immunoSEQ multiplex PCR, lists solely in-frame clones and lacks some. The sample lists some 30,000 clones; 91% were seen once. This TCR came from a female donor in good health, enrolled as a control in a pregnancy study. The chain recombines TRBV19 with TRBJ1-1; D unresolved. The starting material was CD8+ T cells from peripheral blood mononuclear cells, obtained in the second trimester of pregnancy. The CDR3 nucleotides read TGTGCCAGTAGTATCAGTAGAGCGGGGAACACTGAAGCTTTCTTT. As protein: CASSISRAGNTEAFF.